These 4 T cell receptor beta chains share one sample of origin, sequenced in a study of cytomegalovirus exposure and HLA in healthy donors. PCR was performed using 60 Vbeta and 13 Jbeta primers. Sequenced by immunoSEQ multiplex PCR; TCRdb stores in-frame clones only, minus some. The data contain about 160,000 clones, 65% to 85% of them singletons. Sequenced sample: PBMCs. These receptors all stem from a woman aged 50 to 60 in good health and CMV-seropositive.

This clone was seen once. The J gene is TRBJ1-2, the V gene TRBV5-6; D might be TRBD1 (5 bases). The CDR3 sequence is 16 residues long. CDR1 SGHDT and CDR2 YYEEEE come from the germline V gene. Trimming took 0 bases from V and 1 from J, leaving 13 bases between them. CDR3 sequence (DNA): TGTGCCAGCAGCTTGGAGGCAGGGCCCCTTAACTATGGCTACACCTTC. Translating it yields CASSLEAGPLNYGYTF.

The chain carries TRBV27 and TRBJ1-6, with D perhaps TRBD1 (6 bases). The germline gives CDR1 MNHEY, CDR2 SMNVEV (reference sequence). The V and J ends lost 4 bases and 4 bases respectively, with 8 bases between them. The CDR3 has 14 amino acids. The CDR3 protein is CASSSDSYNSPLHF. The CDR3 coding sequence is TGTGCCAGCAGTTCGGACAGTTATAATTCACCCCTCCACTTT.

The rearrangement uses TRBV5-1 and TRBJ2-1; 10 bases match TRBD1. The CDR3 totals 15 residues. V shed 0 bases, J shed 5 bases, and the junction held 2 bases outside the gene matches. The V gene's germline CDR1 is SGHRS and CDR2 YFSETQ. The CDR3 DNA follows: TGCGCCAGCAGCTTGGGGGGACAGGGGAACAATGAGCAGTTCTTC. Amino acid sequence: CASSLGGQGNNEQFF. Looking up the rest from reference TRBV5-1 and TRBJ2-1 gives the full variable domain: KAGVTQTPRYLIKTRGQQVTLSCSPISGHRSVSWYQQTPGQGLQFLFEYFSETQRNKGNFPGRFSGRQFSNSRSEMNVSTLELGDSALYLCASSLGGQGNNEQFFGPGTRLTVL.

J is TRBJ2-3 and V is TRBV7-3, with 7 bases matching TRBD2. CDR1 and CDR2 (germline): SGHTA, FQGTGA. The V segment lost 0 bases and the J segment 6 bases; nucleotides outside the gene matches: 3. The CDR3 has 14 amino acids. DNA of the CDR3: TGTGCCAGCAGCTTAACGGGAGGGCCGGATACGCAGTATTTT. Translating gives CASSLTGGPDTQYF.